This T cell receptor beta chain was recovered during a study of shared clonotypes between healthy human individuals. It was into CD45RA+ naive and CD45RA-negative memory subsets that the CD4+ cells were split. Study-level results: Sample collection involved blood only; tissue repertoires are likely different. Sharing across four donors was seen in about 5% of naive CD4 clonotypes. The authors expected sequencing depth to affect clonotype sharing among donors.

Details on this clone: No antigen is known for it.

J was trimmed by 1 base and V by 6 bases; bases with no gene match: 3. The CDR3 length is 14 residues. Germline V lookup: CDR1 MNHEY, CDR2 SVGAGI. Method: immunoSEQ multiplex PCR; TCRdb's copy keeps in-frame clones and lacks some. The profile shows roughly 2 million clones, 85% to 95% of them singletons. This receptor was obtained from a man in his late teens or twenties in good health. Sequencing was performed on naive CD4+ T cells sorted from blood. Subset: CD45RA+ positively selected. The chain joins TRBV6-5 to TRBJ2-5, with TRBD1 matching over 9 bases. CDR3 sequence: CASRNRGPQETQYF. In DNA form, the CDR3 reads TGTGCCAGCAGAAACAGGGGGCCCCAAGAGACCCAGTACTTC.